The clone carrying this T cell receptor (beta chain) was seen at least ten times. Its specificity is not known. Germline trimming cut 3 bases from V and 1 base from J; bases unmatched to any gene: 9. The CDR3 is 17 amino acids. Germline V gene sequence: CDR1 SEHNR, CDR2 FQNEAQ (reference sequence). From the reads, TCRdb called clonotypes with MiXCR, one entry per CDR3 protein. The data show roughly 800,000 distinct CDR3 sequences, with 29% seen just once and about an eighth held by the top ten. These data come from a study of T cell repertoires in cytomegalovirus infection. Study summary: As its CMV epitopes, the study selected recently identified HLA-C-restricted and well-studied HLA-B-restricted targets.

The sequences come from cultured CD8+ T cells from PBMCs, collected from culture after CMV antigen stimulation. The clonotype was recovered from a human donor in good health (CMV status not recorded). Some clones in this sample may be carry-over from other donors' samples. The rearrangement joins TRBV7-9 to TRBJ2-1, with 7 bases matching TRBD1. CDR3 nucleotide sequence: TGTGCCAGCAGCTTTAGACCGGGACAGAGATCCTACAATGAGCAGTTCTTC. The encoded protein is CASSFRPGQRSYNEQFF.